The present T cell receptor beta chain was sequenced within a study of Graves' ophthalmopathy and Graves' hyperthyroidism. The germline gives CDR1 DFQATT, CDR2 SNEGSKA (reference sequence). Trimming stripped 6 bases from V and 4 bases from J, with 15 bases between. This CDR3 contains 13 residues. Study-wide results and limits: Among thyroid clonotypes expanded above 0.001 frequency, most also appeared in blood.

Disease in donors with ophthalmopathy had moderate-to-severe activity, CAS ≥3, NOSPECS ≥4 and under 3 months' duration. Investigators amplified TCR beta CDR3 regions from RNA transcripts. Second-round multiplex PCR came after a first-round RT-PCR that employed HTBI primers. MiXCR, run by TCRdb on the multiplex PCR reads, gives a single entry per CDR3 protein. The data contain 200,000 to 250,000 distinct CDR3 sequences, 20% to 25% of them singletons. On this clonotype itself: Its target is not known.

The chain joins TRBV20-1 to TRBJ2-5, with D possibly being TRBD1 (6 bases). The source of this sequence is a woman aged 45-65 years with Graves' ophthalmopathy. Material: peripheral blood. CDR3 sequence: CSALQGTGETQYF. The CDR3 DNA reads TGCAGTGCCCTACAGGGAACCGGAGAGACCCAGTACTTC.